Shown below are 32 T cell receptor beta chains from a single sample sequenced in a study of CD8+ T cells in alopecia areata. Extracted RNA was reverse transcribed into cDNA, the sequencing template. Repertoires were generated with immunoSEQ multiplex PCR, while TCRdb's copy carries only in-frame clones and drops some. This sample has about 9,000 clones, each found more than once. A sort of pooled cutaneous lymph node cells used CD4, CD8alpha, NKG2D, NKG2ACE and other stains. The sequenced material came from CD8+ T cells sorted from a lymph node. These receptors were taken from a C3H/HeJ mouse with alopecia areata. For this strain, the MHC haplotype corresponds to H2-k.

This clone was counted at least ten times. The genes and germline here are from mouse. The read gets to within 4 residues of the CDR3 end, and the germline J gene fills in the rest. The chain recombines TRBV12-1 with TRBJ2-1; 10 bases line up with TRBD2. CDR3 size: 14 residues. V lost 1 base, J lost 4 bases, and 0 bases stayed unmatched. Germline CDR1 is SGHSN and CDR2 is HYEKVE. The DNA read from the CDR3 is TGTGCCAGCTCTCTGACTGGGGGGTATGCT. This encodes CASSLTGGYA. The whole CDR3 sequence is CASSLTGGYAEQFF. The whole variable domain, filled in from reference TRBV12-1 and TRBJ2-1, reads DSGVVQSPRHIIKEKGGRSVLTCIPISGHSNVVWYQQTLGKELKFLIQHYEKVERDKGFLPSRFSVQQFDDYHSEMNMSALELEDSAMYFCASSLTGGYAEQFFGPGTRLTVL.

This clone was recorded a few times. Gene labels here are mouse ones. Read data end 4 residues before the CDR3 end; the end is taken from the germline J gene. This chain uses TRBV13-3 with TRBJ2-1, with 10 bases fitting TRBD2. This CDR3 has 16 residues. With 4 bases clipped from V and 4 bases from J, the junction kept 8 bases outside the gene matches. CDR1 is NNHDY and CDR2 is SYVADS in the germline V gene. CDR3 DNA, as far as it was read: TGTGCCAGCAGTCCCTGGGGGGGCGAAGGGTATGCT. It encodes CASSPWGGEGYA. The full-length CDR3 reads as CASSPWGGEGYAEQFF.

This clone was recorded at least ten times. Gene and germline names: mouse. The CDR3 end falls 4 residues outside the read, so it is completed with the germline J gene. The chain is built from TRBV13-1 and TRBJ2-5; D is possibly TRBD1 (5 bases). The CDR3 is 12 amino acids. Germline lookup yields CDR1 NSHNY and CDR2 SYGAGN. With 5 bases removed from V and 3 bases from J, the gap between germline ends came to 7 bases. The chain's CDR3 is CASRGHQDTQYF. Partial CDR3 DNA: TGTGCCAGCAGAGGACATCAAGAC.

This clone is categorized as medium-sized. The genes and germline here are from mouse. The read stops 4 residues short of the end of the CDR3; the missing end is completed from the germline J gene. This chain uses TRBV14 with TRBJ2-1, with D possibly TRBD1 on 5 matching bases. Trimming cost V 0 bases and J 3 bases, with 10 bases left between them. Germline CDR1 is SGHDT and CDR2 is FRDEAV. This CDR3 is built from 15 residues. The CDR3: CASSFLTRGYAEQFF. The CDR3 bases that were read are TGTGCCAGCAGTTTCTTGACAAGGGGCTATGCT.

By sample fraction, this clone is medium-sized. Gene names follow the mouse nomenclature. From the germline J gene comes the end of the CDR3, since the read stops 3 residues before it. The chain joins TRBV1 to TRBJ1-6; TRBD1 matches at 8 bases. TRBJ1-6 is recorded as an ORF, its role being uncertain. Germline V gene lookup returns CDR1 NSQYPW and CDR2 LRSPGD (reference sequence). The CDR3 runs 16 residues. V shed 3 bases, J shed 1 base, and the junction held 2 bases outside the gene matches. The CDR3 region is CTCSARQGSYNSPLYF. The covered CDR3 bases are TGCACCTGCAGTGCCCGACAGGGGTCCTATAATTCGCCC.

This clone came up many times. The listed genes are named as in mouse. The observed sequence ends 4 residues before the CDR3 terminus, with the missing tail filled in from the germline J gene. This sequence joins TRBV19 and TRBJ2-3; 12 nucleotides match TRBD2. CDR3 size: 16 residues. V trimming: 6 bases; J trimming: 3 bases; junction bases outside the gene matches: 8. Germline CDR1 FNHDT, CDR2 SITEND (reference sequence). The part of the CDR3 DNA that was read is TGTGCCAGCACAAGACCGGGACTGGGGGGCGCAGAA. This sequence encodes CASTRPGLGGAE. The entire CDR3 reads CASTRPGLGGAETLYF.

The sample holds many counts of this clone. Here the gene names and germline are mouse. The read finishes 4 residues shy of the CDR3 end, and the germline J gene is used to complete it. This chain joins TRBV13-3 and TRBJ1-1; a weak D match, TRBD1 (5 bases). The CDR3 loop spans 13 amino acids. Germline V lookup: CDR1 NNHDY, CDR2 SYVADS. V was pared by 6 bases and J by 0 bases, with 9 bases between. The covered CDR3 bases are TGTGCCAGCAAACAGGAGGCAAACACA. This codes for CASKQEANT. The CDR3 in full is CASKQEANTEVFF.

In its sample, this clone was seen a few times. Any gene name here is a mouse gene name. Coverage ceases 4 residues before the CDR3 finishes, and the germline J gene fills in the end. The chain employs TRBV31 and TRBJ2-1; no definite D call. This CDR3 is 16 amino acids long. Trimming left V 0 bases short and J 0 bases short, with 12 bases between. The V gene's germline CDR1 is GKSSPN and CDR2 SITVG. The CDR3 bases that were read are TGTGCCTGGAGTCTCTTAGACTTCTATAACTATGCT. Its translation is CAWSLLDFYNYA. The whole CDR3 sequence is CAWSLLDFYNYAEQFF.

This clone came up many times. Gene names denote mouse genes. The CDR3 DNA, read in part, is TGCACCTGCAGTGTCAGGGCAAACTCC. It translates to CTCSVRANS. The complete CDR3 reads CTCSVRANSDYTF. The rearrangement links TRBV1 to TRBJ1-2; possible D gene TRBD1, 5 bases. The sequenced fragment ends 4 residues before the CDR3 boundary, so the rest is inferred from the germline J gene. CDR3 length: 13 amino acids. The V gene lost 4 bases and the J gene lost 0 bases, with 6 bases spanning the gap. CDR1 and CDR2 (germline): NSQYPW, LRSPGD (reference sequence).

This clone showed up many times. Here the gene names and germline are mouse. The sequence runs out 4 residues before the end of the CDR3; the remainder is reconstructed from the germline J gene. V is TRBV13-3 and J is TRBJ2-7; weak D call: TRBD1 (6 bases). CDR3 length: 14 amino acids. Germline CDR1 and CDR2: NNHDY and SYVADS. The V and J ends lost 5 bases and 0 bases respectively, with 12 bases between them. The part of the CDR3 DNA that was read is TGTGCCAGCAGCCCCGGGACAATCTCCTAT. It yields the protein CASSPGTISY. The CDR3 in its entirety is CASSPGTISYEQYF.

Judged by abundance, this clone is medium-sized (0.01 to 0.1%). The gene symbols are mouse symbols. Read sequence stops 4 residues before the CDR3 end, and the germline J gene provides the missing end. The rearrangement links TRBV31 to TRBJ1-1; D remains unclear. The CDR3 is 11 amino acids. V lost 1 base and J lost 4, with 4 bases in between. From germline, CDR1 is GKSSPN and CDR2 SITVG. CDR3 sequence: CAWSQGTEVFF. The CDR3 bases that were read are TGTGCCTGGAGTCAAGGCACA.

This clone turned up a few times. Mouse germline and gene names are used. CDR3 DNA, as far as it was read: TGCACCTGCAGTGCTCCAGGGGGCTATCAAAAC. This encodes CTCSAPGGYQN. The entire CDR3 protein reads CTCSAPGGYQNTLYF. This sequence joins TRBV1 and TRBJ2-4; 8 bases agree with TRBD1. Read sequence stops 4 residues before the CDR3 end, and the germline J gene provides the missing end. V dropped 3 bases and J dropped 2; count of bases not matched to a gene: 4. CDR1 and CDR2 (germline): NSQYPW, LRSPGD (reference sequence). This CDR3 is built from 15 residues.

At least ten counts were recorded for this clone. Gene names and germline match the mouse. The read terminates 4 residues before the CDR3 end, so the remaining end is supplied by the germline J gene. The chain carries TRBV1 and TRBJ2-1; 11 bases match TRBD2. This CDR3 is built from 16 residues. The V gene's germline CDR1 is NSQYPW and CDR2 LRSPGD (reference sequence). Germline trimming cut 1 base from V and 1 base from J; bases unmatched to any gene: 0. Incomplete CDR3 DNA: TGCACCTGCAGTGCAGGGACTGGGGGGAACTATGCT. Residues: CTCSAGTGGNYA. The whole CDR3 protein reads CTCSAGTGGNYAEQFF.

In this sample, this clone turned up a few times. Gene names denote mouse genes. The read finishes 4 residues shy of the CDR3 end, and the germline J gene is used to complete it. The chain links TRBV13-1 to TRBJ1-5; no clear D. CDR3 size: 11 residues. Germline values: CDR1 NSHNY, CDR2 SYGAGN. The sequenced CDR3 bases are TGTGCCAGCAGTGATGAAAGA. The encoded protein is CASSDER. The whole CDR3 reads CASSDERAPLF.

This clone was seen many times. Gene labels here are mouse ones. The observed sequence ends 4 residues before the CDR3 terminus, with the missing tail filled in from the germline J gene. The chain uses TRBV19 and TRBJ2-3, with 8 nucleotides matching TRBD2. After removal of 3 bases from V and 0 bases from J, the junction contained 0 bases not matched to a gene. Germline loops: CDR1 FNHDT, CDR2 SITEND (reference sequence). The CDR3 contains 14 residues. This CDR3 reads CASSRDWSAETLYF. Partial CDR3 DNA: TGTGCCAGCAGTAGGGACTGGAGTGCAGAA.

Within the sample, this clone is medium-sized (0.01 to 0.1%). Genes here carry mouse names. The CDR3 DNA, read in part, is TGTGCCAGCAGAACAGGGAACTCC. Its protein product is CASRTGNS. The full-length CDR3 reads as CASRTGNSDYTF. The genes are TRBV14 and TRBJ1-2; the D gene is possibly TRBD1 (6 bases). The read ends 4 residues before the CDR3 terminus; that terminus is restored from the germline J gene. The germline V gene encodes CDR1 SGHDT and CDR2 FRDEAV. Between the trimmed V and J ends, which lost 5 bases and 2 bases, there was a span of 7 bases. The length of the CDR3 is 12 residues.

The sample holds many counts of this clone. Gene names and germline refer to mouse. The read terminates 4 residues ahead of where the CDR3 ends, so the germline J gene completes it. Other DNA sequences in the sample encode the same CDR3. The chain has TRBV5 and TRBJ2-3; 12 bases fit TRBD2. CDR1 is LGHNA, CDR2 YNLKQL, per germline (reference sequence). With V trimmed by 4 bases and J by 4 bases, 3 bases remained unmatched. CDR3 length: 15 amino acids. The CDR3 here is CASSLGTGGTETLYF. The CDR3 bases that were read are TGTGCCAGCAGCCTCGGGACTGGGGGGACAGAA.

Many counts were recorded for this clone. All gene names here are mouse names. The read is 4 residues too short to cover the CDR3 end, so that end is filled in from the germline J gene. The chain combines TRBV13-1 with TRBJ2-2; D is possibly TRBD1 (6 bases). CDR1 and CDR2 from the germline V gene are NSHNY and SYGAGN. Trimming cost V 5 bases and J 0 bases, with 8 bases left between them. This CDR3 is built from 14 residues. The part of the CDR3 DNA that was read is TGTGCCAGCAGGGACAGAGCAAACACCGGG. Amino acid sequence: CASRDRANTG. The entire CDR3 sequence reads CASRDRANTGQLYF.

This clone rates as medium-sized. The gene names here belong to mouse. The read gets to within 4 residues of the CDR3 end, and the germline J gene fills in the rest. The chain carries TRBV13-1 and TRBJ2-7, with 10 bases aligning to TRBD1. Looked up from germline, CDR1 is NSHNY and CDR2 is SYGAGN. CDR3 length: 13 residues. V lost 5 bases to trimming and J lost 2 bases; unmatched junction nucleotides: 1. The covered CDR3 bases are TGTGCCAGCAGCGGACAGGGGGCCTAT. Translation gives CASSGQGAY. The CDR3 in its entirety is CASSGQGAYEQYF.

In its sample, this clone was seen many times. Here the gene names and germline are mouse. The read ends 4 residues early relative to the CDR3; the germline J gene fills the gap. V is TRBV5 and J is TRBJ2-3; D is perhaps TRBD2 (6 bases). V was clipped by 0 bases and J by 0 bases, with 13 bases between them. Germline CDR1 is LGHNA and CDR2 is YNLKQL (reference sequence). The CDR3 totals 17 residues. The covered CDR3 bases are TGTGCCAGCAGCCAAGAGATCGGGACTCCTAGTGCAGAA. This encodes CASSQEIGTPSAE. The entire CDR3 protein reads CASSQEIGTPSAETLYF.

By share of the sample, this clone is medium-sized. The germline and genes are mouse ones. The CDR3 here is CTCSAERTTYNSPLYF. Incomplete CDR3 DNA: TGCACCTGCAGTGCAGAGCGGACAACCTATAATTCGCCC. The J gene is TRBJ1-6, the V gene TRBV1; tentative D call: TRBD1 (5 bases). The CDR3 end is not reached by the read, which stops 3 residues before it; the germline J gene fills it in. TRBJ1-6 is given ORF status, its function remaining uncertain. The CDR3 extends over 16 amino acids. Trimming left V 0 bases short and J 2 bases short, with 8 bases between. CDR1 and CDR2 from the germline V gene are NSQYPW and LRSPGD (reference sequence).

This clone was detected ten times or more. The germline and genes are mouse ones. Sequencing ends 4 residues short of the CDR3 end; the germline J gene provides the rest. J is TRBJ2-1 and V is TRBV5; TRBD2 agrees at 8 bases. The germline V gene has CDR1 LGHNA and CDR2 YNLKQL (reference sequence). The CDR3 runs to 15 residues. V dropped 4 bases and J dropped 3; count of bases not matched to a gene: 5. The sequenced CDR3 bases are TGTGCCAGCAGCCTCGACTGGGGTCTCTATGCT. Protein product: CASSLDWGLYA. The complete CDR3 sequence is CASSLDWGLYAEQFF.

This clone was detected only a few times. Each gene name is a mouse one. Read coverage stops 4 residues before the CDR3 terminus; the germline J gene supplies the remainder. This chain uses TRBV31 with TRBJ2-4; a possible D gene is TRBD1 (5 bases). The CDR3 runs 14 residues. CDR1 GKSSPN and CDR2 SITVG come from the germline V gene. The V end lost 1 base, the J end lost 0 bases, and 8 bases lay between the germline ends. The CDR3 region is CAWSPGQSQNTLYF. The sequenced CDR3 bases are TGTGCCTGGAGTCCCGGACAAAGTCAAAAC.

About this clone: Mouse gene names and germline throughout. CDR3 bases read: TGTGCCAGCGGTGATGGAGGGGGACTGGGGAACTATGCT. Its protein is CASGDGGGLGNYA. The entire CDR3 protein reads CASGDGGGLGNYAEQFF. The gene calls are TRBV13-2 and TRBJ2-1, with 10 positions matching TRBD2. The read halts 4 residues ahead of the CDR3 end, with the missing end drawn from the germline J gene. CDR1 is NNHNN and CDR2 is SYGAGS in the germline V gene (reference sequence). This CDR3 has 17 amino acids. Germline trimming cut 0 bases from V and 1 base from J; bases unmatched to any gene: 4.

This clone showed up many times. Germline and genes here are mouse. Read data end 4 residues before the CDR3 end; the end is taken from the germline J gene. The chain uses TRBV13-2 and TRBJ2-3; TRBD1 aligns across 7 bases. The junction had 9 bases not matched to a gene; V was cut back by 5 bases and J by 3 bases. Germline values: CDR1 NNHNN, CDR2 SYGAGS (reference sequence). The CDR3 consists of 15 residues. The CDR3 protein is CASGVTGKGAETLYF. The sequenced CDR3 bases are TGTGCCAGCGGGGTGACAGGGAAGGGGGCAGAA.

By share of the sample, this clone is medium-sized. Mouse names are used for the genes. The read falls 4 residues short of the CDR3 end, and the missing part is taken from the germline J gene. The genes are TRBV19 and TRBJ1-1; tentatively, D is TRBD1 (5 bases). The germline CDR1 and CDR2 sequences are FNHDT and SITEND (reference sequence). V lost 3 bases and J 0 bases, leaving 6 bases between the germline ends. The length of the CDR3 is 13 residues. This CDR3 reads CASSTGQNTEVFF. The sequenced part of the CDR3 DNA is TGTGCCAGCAGTACGGGACAGAACACA. Full variable domain (missing parts from reference TRBV19 and TRBJ1-1): GGIITQTPKFLIGQEGQKLTLKCQQNFNHDTMYWYRQDSGKGLRLIYYSITENDLQKGDLSEGYDASREKKSSFSLTVTSAQKNEMAVFLCASSTGQNTEVFFGKGTRLTVV.

About this clone: The germline and genes are mouse ones. The read ends 4 residues before the CDR3 terminus; that terminus is restored from the germline J gene. This sample also contains other DNA sequences that code for the same CDR3. The chain carries TRBV31 and TRBJ1-2, with D perhaps matching TRBD1 (6 bases). This CDR3 is built from 13 residues. V was clipped by 1 base and J by 0 bases, with 6 bases between them. Germline V gene sequence: CDR1 GKSSPN, CDR2 SITVG. The covered CDR3 bases are TGTGCCTGGAGTCGGACAGCAAACTCC. Protein product: CAWSRTANS. The CDR3 in full is CAWSRTANSDYTF.

In its sample, this clone was seen many times. Mouse germline and gene names are used. The read falls 4 residues short of the CDR3 end, and the missing part is taken from the germline J gene. V usage is TRBV13-1 and J usage is TRBJ1-1; D not certain. Germline lookup yields CDR1 NSHNY and CDR2 SYGAGN. Deletions cut 0 bases from V and 0 bases from J, with 6 bases between. The CDR3 loop spans 14 amino acids. Partial CDR3 DNA: TGTGCCAGCAGTGATGATGGTGCAAACACA. Translation gives CASSDDGANT. The whole CDR3 region reads CASSDDGANTEVFF.

This clone was counted at least ten times. Gene names and germline match the mouse. Read sequence stops 4 residues before the CDR3 end, and the germline J gene provides the missing end. The rearrangement uses TRBV13-1 and TRBJ2-7; 7 nucleotides line up with TRBD2. The germline gives CDR1 NSHNY, CDR2 SYGAGN. The CDR3 is made up of 10 amino acids. The DNA read from the CDR3 is TGTGCGGGGGGGGGCTAT. Translated: CAGGGY. The entire CDR3 is CAGGGYEQYF.

This clone was found many times. The genes and germline here are from mouse. The CDR3 goes on 3 residues after the read ends, and that part is filled in from the germline J gene. The chain employs TRBV14 and TRBJ1-6, with TRBD1 identical over 7 bases. TRBJ1-6 is an ORF for which the function is uncertain. This CDR3 spans 16 amino acids. Germline V gene data show CDR1 as SGHDT and CDR2 as FRDEAV. Trimming at V came to 5 bases and at J to 0 bases, leaving 5 bases not matched to a gene. CDR3 sequence reads: CASSLQGYSYNSPLYF. The DNA read from the CDR3 is TGTGCCAGCAGCTTACAGGGGTATTCCTATAATTCGCCC.

Many counts were recorded for this clone. Gene names are mouse gene names. The CDR3 spells CASSAGGDTEVFF. Incomplete CDR3 DNA: TGTGCCAGCAGTGCGGGGGGAGACACA. The V call is TRBV13-3, the J call TRBJ1-1, with D possibly being TRBD1 (5 bases). From the germline J gene comes the end of the CDR3, since the read stops 4 residues before it. Trimming pared 3 bases from V and 3 bases from J, leaving 9 bases between. Germline CDR1 is NNHDY and CDR2 is SYVADS. The CDR3 sequence is 13 residues long.

This clone was observed at least ten times. Any gene name here is a mouse gene name. The read ends 4 residues shy of where the CDR3 ends; the end is completed using the germline J gene. The rearrangement uses TRBV5 and TRBJ2-7, with D perhaps TRBD1 (5 bases). The CDR3 has 12 amino acids. CDR1 and CDR2 from the germline V gene are LGHNA and YNLKQL (reference sequence). The part of the CDR3 DNA that was read is TGTGCCAGCAGCCAAGACAGGGAT. It yields the protein CASSQDRD. The full CDR3 is CASSQDRDEQYF.